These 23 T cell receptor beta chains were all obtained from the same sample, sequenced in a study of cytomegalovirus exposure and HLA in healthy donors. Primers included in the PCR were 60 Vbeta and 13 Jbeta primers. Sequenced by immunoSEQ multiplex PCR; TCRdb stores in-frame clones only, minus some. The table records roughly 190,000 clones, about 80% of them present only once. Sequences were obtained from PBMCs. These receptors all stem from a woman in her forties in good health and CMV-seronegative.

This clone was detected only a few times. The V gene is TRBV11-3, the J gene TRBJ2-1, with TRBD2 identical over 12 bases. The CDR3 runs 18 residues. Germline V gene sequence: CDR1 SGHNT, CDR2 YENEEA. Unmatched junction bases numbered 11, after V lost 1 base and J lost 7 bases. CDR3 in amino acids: CASSLAPRPSGRVNEQFF. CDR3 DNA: TGTGCCAGCAGCTTAGCGCCGCGGCCTAGCGGGAGGGTGAATGAGCAGTTCTTC.

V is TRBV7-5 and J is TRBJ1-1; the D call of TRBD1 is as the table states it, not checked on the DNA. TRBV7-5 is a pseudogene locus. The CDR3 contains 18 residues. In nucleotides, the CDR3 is TGTGTCAGAAGCCGACCGAGACAGGGGGCAGGGAGGAACACTGAAGCTTTCTTT. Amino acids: CVRSRPRQGAGRNTEAFF.

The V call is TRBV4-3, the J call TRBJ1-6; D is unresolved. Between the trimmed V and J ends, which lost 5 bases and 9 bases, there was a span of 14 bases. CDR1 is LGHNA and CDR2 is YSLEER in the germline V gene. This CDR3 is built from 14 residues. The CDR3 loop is CASSEREVGSPLHF. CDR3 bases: TGCGCCAGCAGCGAGCGGGAAGTGGGTTCACCCCTCCACTTT.

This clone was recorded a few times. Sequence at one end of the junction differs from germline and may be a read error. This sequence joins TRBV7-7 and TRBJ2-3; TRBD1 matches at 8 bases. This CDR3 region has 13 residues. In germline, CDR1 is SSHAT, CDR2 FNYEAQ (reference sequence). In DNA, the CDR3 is TGTGCTAGCAGCCCGGACAGGGTCGGTACGCAGTATTTT. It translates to CASSPDRVGTQYF.

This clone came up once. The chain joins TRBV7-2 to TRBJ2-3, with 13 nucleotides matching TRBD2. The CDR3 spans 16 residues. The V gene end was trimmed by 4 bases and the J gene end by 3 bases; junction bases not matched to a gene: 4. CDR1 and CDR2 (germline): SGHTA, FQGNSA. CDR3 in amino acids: CASSSGLAGATDTQYF. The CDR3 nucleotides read TGTGCCAGCAGCTCCGGACTAGCGGGAGCTACAGATACGCAGTATTTT.

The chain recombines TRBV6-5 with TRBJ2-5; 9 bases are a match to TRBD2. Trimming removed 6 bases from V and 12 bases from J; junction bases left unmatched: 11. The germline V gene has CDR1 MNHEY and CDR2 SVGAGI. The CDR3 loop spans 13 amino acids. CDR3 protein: CASRAGTSFPEYF. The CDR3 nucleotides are TGTGCCAGCAGAGCCGGGACTAGCTTCCCGGAGTACTTC.

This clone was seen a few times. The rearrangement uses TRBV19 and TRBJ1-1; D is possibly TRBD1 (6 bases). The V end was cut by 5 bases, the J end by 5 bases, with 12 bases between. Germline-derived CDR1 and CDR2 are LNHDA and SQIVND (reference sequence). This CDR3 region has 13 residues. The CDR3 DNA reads TGTGCCAGTAGTGCCCACAGGGCTACTGAAGCTTTCTTT. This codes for CASSAHRATEAFF.

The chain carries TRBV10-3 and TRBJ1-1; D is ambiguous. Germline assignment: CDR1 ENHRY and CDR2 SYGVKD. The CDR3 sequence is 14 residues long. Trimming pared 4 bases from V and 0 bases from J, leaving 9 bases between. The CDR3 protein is CAISADTMNTEAFF. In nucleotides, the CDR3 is TGTGCCATCAGTGCAGACACCATGAACACTGAAGCTTTCTTT.

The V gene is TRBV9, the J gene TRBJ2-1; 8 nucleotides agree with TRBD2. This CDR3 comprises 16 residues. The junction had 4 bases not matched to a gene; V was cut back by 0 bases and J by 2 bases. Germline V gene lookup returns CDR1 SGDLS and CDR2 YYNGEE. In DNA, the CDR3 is TGTGCCAGCAGCGTAGATCCGGGAGGGACCTACAATGAGCAGTTCTTC. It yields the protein CASSVDPGGTYNEQFF.

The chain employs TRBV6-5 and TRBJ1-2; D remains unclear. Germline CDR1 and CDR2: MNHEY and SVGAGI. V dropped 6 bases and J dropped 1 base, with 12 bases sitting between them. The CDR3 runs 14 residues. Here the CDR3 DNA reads TGTGCCAGCAGCCGAACAGTTTTTAACTATGGCTACACCTTC. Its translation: CASSRTVFNYGYTF.

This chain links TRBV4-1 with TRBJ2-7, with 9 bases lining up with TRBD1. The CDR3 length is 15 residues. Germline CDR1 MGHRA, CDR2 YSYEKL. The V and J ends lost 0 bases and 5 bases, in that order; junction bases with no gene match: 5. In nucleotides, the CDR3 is TGCGCCAGCAGCCAAGAGGACAGGGGTTTCAACGAGCAGTACTTC. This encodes CASSQEDRGFNEQYF.

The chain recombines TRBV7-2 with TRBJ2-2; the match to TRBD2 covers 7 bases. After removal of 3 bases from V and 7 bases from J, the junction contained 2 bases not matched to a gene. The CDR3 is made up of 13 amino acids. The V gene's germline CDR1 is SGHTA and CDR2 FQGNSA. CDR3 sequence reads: CASSLGGNGELFF. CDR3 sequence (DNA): TGTGCCAGCAGCTTGGGGGGGAACGGGGAGCTGTTTTTT.

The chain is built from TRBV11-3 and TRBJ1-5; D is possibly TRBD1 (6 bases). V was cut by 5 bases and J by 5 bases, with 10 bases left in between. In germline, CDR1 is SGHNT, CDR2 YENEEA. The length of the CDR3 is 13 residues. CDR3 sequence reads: CASSINRDQPQHF. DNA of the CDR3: TGTGCCAGCAGCATCAACAGGGATCAGCCCCAGCATTTT.

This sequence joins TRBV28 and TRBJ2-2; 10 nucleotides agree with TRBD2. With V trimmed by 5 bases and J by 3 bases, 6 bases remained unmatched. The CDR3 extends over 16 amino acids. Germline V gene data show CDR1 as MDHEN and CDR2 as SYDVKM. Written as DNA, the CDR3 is TGTGCCAGCAGTCCCTCTAGCGGGAGAGACACCGGGGAGCTGTTTTTT. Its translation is CASSPSSGRDTGELFF.

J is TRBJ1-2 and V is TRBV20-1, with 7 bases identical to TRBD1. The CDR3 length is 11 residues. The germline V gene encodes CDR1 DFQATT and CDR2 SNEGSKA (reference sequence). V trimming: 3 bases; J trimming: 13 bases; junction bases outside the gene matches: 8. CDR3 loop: CSARGDRETTF. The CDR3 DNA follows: TGCAGTGCTAGGGGTGACAGGGAGACCACCTTC.

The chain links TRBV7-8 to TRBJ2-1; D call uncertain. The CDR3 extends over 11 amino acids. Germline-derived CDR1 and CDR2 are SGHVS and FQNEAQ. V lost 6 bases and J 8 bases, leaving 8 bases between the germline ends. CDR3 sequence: CASRLIDEQFF. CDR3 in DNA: TGTGCCAGCAGACTGATCGATGAGCAGTTCTTC.

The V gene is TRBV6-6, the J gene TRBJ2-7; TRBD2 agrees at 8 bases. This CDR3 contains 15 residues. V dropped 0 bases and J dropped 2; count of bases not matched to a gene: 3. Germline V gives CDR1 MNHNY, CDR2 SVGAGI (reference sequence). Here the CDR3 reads CASSYSVGRAYEQYV. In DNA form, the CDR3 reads TGTGCCAGCAGTTACTCTGTCGGGAGGGCCTACGAGCAGTACGTC.

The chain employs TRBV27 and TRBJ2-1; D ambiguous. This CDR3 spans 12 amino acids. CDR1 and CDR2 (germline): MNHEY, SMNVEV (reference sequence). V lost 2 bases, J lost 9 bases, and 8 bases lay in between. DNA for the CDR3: TGTGCCAGCAGTTTACGTGGAGTTGAGCAGTTCTTC. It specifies CASSLRGVEQFF.

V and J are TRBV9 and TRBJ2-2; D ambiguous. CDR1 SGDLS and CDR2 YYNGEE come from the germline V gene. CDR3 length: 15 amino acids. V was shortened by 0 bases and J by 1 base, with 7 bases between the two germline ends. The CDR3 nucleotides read TGTGCCAGCAGCGTAGACCCGGTGAACACCGGGGAGCTGTTTTTT. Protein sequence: CASSVDPVNTGELFF.

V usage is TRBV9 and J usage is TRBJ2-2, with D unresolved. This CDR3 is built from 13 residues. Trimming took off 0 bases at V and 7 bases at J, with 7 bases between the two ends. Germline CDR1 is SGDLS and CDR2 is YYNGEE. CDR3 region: CASSVAQVGELFF. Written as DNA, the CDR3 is TGTGCCAGCAGCGTAGCCCAGGTCGGGGAGCTGTTTTTT.

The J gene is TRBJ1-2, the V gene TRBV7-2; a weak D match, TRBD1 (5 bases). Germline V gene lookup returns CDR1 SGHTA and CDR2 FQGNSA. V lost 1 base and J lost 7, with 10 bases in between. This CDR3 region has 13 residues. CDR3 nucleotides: TGTGCCAGCAGCTTAGGGACACCGGGTGGCTACACCTTC. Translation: CASSLGTPGGYTF. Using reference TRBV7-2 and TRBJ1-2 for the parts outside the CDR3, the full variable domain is GAGVSQSPSNKVTEKGKDVELRCDPISGHTALYWYRQSLGQGLEFLIYFQGNSAPDKSGLPSDRFSAERTGGSVSTLTIQRTQQEDSAVYLCASSLGTPGGYTFGSGTRLTVV.

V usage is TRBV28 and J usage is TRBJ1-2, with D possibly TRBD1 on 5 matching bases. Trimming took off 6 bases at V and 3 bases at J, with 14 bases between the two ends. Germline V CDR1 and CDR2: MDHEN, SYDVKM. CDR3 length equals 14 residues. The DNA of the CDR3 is TGTGCCAGCAGCTACTACGGGGGTGACTATGGCTACACCTTC. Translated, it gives CASSYYGGDYGYTF.

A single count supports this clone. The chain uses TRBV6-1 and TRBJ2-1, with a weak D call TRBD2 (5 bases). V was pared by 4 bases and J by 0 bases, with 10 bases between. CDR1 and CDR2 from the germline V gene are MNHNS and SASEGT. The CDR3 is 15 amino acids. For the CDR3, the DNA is TGTGCCAGCAGTGTTTCGGACTCCTCCTACAATGAGCAGTTCTTC. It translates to CASSVSDSSYNEQFF.